The entry below describes one T cell receptor (beta chain). The entry originates in a study of blood T cell repertoires in COVID-19. For the study at large: From T cells, B-cell-depleted T cells, or PBMCs came the material, which was cDNA or gDNA.

There are 17 residues in the CDR3. The germline V gene encodes CDR1 LNHDA and CDR2 SQIVND (reference sequence). The V end was cut by 7 bases, the J end by 0 bases, with 21 bases between. Measured with immunoSEQ multiplex PCR; TCRdb has only the in-frame clones, and not every one. The table records about 220,000 clones, more than 75% of them present only once. Sequencing used peripheral blood. The chain recombines TRBV19 with TRBJ1-1, with D perhaps matching TRBD1 (5 bases). The clonotype originates from a woman in her twenties or thirties who had recovered from COVID-19. The CDR3 region is CASIGGLGKQMNTEAFF. In DNA, the CDR3 is TGTGCCAGTATCGGGGGGTTGGGGAAACAAATGAACACTGAAGCTTTCTTT.